A single sample gave rise to the 17 T cell receptor beta chains below, sequenced in a study of blood T cell repertoires in COVID-19. Profiled with immunoSEQ multiplex PCR; TCRdb holds only in-frame clones, not every one. Here the sample spans about 300,000 clones, 86% being singletons. The sequenced material came from peripheral blood. Receptors were obtained from a woman between 50 and 59 years old with acute or convalescent COVID-19.

This rearrangement joins TRBV5-1 to TRBJ2-7, with 7 bases that match TRBD1. CDR1 and CDR2 from the germline V gene are SGHRS and YFSETQ. The ends lost 7 bases at V and 3 bases at J; junction bases unmatched: 1. This CDR3 contains 11 residues. The CDR3 coding sequence is TGCGCCAGCGGGGACAGCTACGAGCAGTACTTC. Translating gives CASGDSYEQYF.

The table lists this clone with a count of one. The chain couples TRBV18 to TRBJ1-1; TRBD1 agrees at 9 bases. Looked up from germline, CDR1 is KGHSH and CDR2 is LQKENI. V lost 6 bases to trimming and J lost 5 bases; unmatched junction nucleotides: 7. CDR3 length: 14 residues. For the CDR3, the DNA is TGTGCCAGCTCGCAAGCGACAGGGGGAACTGAAGCTTTCTTT. Protein product: CASSQATGGTEAFF. Full variable domain (outside the CDR3, taken from reference TRBV18 and TRBJ1-1): NAGVMQNPRHLVRRRGQEARLRCSPMKGHSHVYWYRQLPEEGLKFMVYLQKENIIDESGMPKERFSAEFPKEGPSILRIQQVVRGDSAAYFCASSQATGGTEAFFGQGTRLTVV.

The genes are TRBV12-3 or TRBV12-4 and TRBJ2-7; 7 nucleotides align to TRBD1. With V trimmed by 1 base and J by 12 bases, 6 bases remained unmatched. This CDR3 comprises 12 residues. Written as DNA, the CDR3 is TGTGCCAGCAGTTTAGGACAGGGCCCCGCGTACTTC. Residues: CASSLGQGPAYF.

This sequence joins TRBV29-1 and TRBJ1-2, with D uncertain. Germline V CDR1 and CDR2: SQVTM, ANQGSEA. The CDR3 consists of 12 residues. V lost 3 bases, J lost 4 bases, and 9 bases lay in between. CDR3 amino acids: CSVEGGFYGYTF. The CDR3 bases are TGCAGCGTTGAGGGAGGATTCTATGGCTACACCTTC. Based on the CDR3 plus reference TRBV29-1 and TRBJ1-2, the full variable domain is SAVISQKPSRDICQRGTSLTIQCQVDSQVTMMFWYRQQPGQSLTLIATANQGSEATYESGFVIDKFPISRPNLTFSTLTVSNMSPEDSSIYLCSVEGGFYGYTFGSGTRLTVV.

This clone occurred once. The chain employs TRBV6-1 and TRBJ1-5; TRBD1 aligns across 8 bases. The junction had 11 bases not matched to a gene; V was cut back by 1 base and J by 9 bases. The germline gives CDR1 MNHNS, CDR2 SASEGT. The CDR3 has 16 residues. For the CDR3, the DNA is TGTGCCAGCAGTGAAGGGCAGGGGACAGGACTACGGCCCCAGCATTTT. This codes for CASSEGQGTGLRPQHF.

The table lists this clone with a few counts. The rearrangement uses TRBV2 and TRBJ1-6; a possible D gene is TRBD1 (5 bases). Trimming left V 3 bases short and J 7 bases short, with 7 bases between. CDR3 length: 13 residues. CDR1 SNHLY and CDR2 FYNNEI come from the germline V gene. The CDR3 DNA reads as TGTGCCAGCAGTGAGCAGGGAAATTCACCCCTCCACTTT. This encodes CASSEQGNSPLHF.

This chain uses TRBV2 with TRBJ2-1, with 11 nucleotides matching TRBD2. CDR3 length: 16 residues. V gave up 5 bases and J gave up 2 bases; unmatched junction bases: 5. Germline V lookup: CDR1 SNHLY, CDR2 FYNNEI. The CDR3 nucleotides read TGTGCCAGCAGTTTCCTAGCGGGAGGTACCTACAATGAGCAGTTCTTC. It translates to CASSFLAGGTYNEQFF.

This chain connects TRBV7-3 to TRBJ2-7; 7 positions agree with TRBD1. Germline V lookup: CDR1 SGHTA, CDR2 FQGTGA. With 5 bases clipped from V and 6 bases from J, the junction kept 10 bases outside the gene matches. The CDR3 is 14 amino acids. The CDR3 reads CASSPSRGTGEQYF. CDR3 coding DNA: TGTGCCAGCAGCCCCTCCAGGGGGACCGGCGAGCAGTACTTC.

The rearrangement joins TRBV7-2 to TRBJ2-7, with D tentatively TRBD2 (6 bases). The germline V gene encodes CDR1 SGHTA and CDR2 FQGNSA. Trimming removed 0 bases from V and 10 bases from J, with 13 bases in between. The CDR3 covers 13 residues. The CDR3 DNA is TGTGCCAGCAGCTTAGCGAGGCAGGAGGGTCAGTACTTC. Its translation is CASSLARQEGQYF.

The chain combines TRBV28 with TRBJ1-2; 7 nucleotides match TRBD1. There are 15 residues in the CDR3. Germline lookup yields CDR1 MDHEN and CDR2 SYDVKM. The J segment lost 4 bases and the V segment lost 2 bases, leaving 7 bases of the junction unmatched. The DNA for the CDR3 is TGTGCCAGCAGTTTAAGGGGGACAGAGTTCTATGGCTACACCTTC. The encoded protein is CASSLRGTEFYGYTF.

V usage is TRBV7-9 and J usage is TRBJ1-3; the D is unclear. CDR3 size: 16 residues. V lost 5 bases and J 0 bases, leaving 14 bases between the germline ends. CDR1 is SEHNR, CDR2 FQNEAQ, per germline (reference sequence). CDR3 coding DNA: TGTGCCAGCAGCCCCTCCGGTGGGAGCTCTGGAAACACCATATATTTT. Amino acid sequence: CASSPSGGSSGNTIYF. The entire variable domain, with the rest obtained from reference TRBV7-9 and TRBJ1-3, is as follows: DTGVSQNPRHKITKRGQNVTFRCDPISEHNRLYWYRQTLGQGPEFLTYFQNEAQLEKSRLLSDRFSAERPKGSFSTLEIQRTEQGDSAMYLCASSPSGGSSGNTIYFGEGSWLTVV.

The chain employs TRBV29-1 and TRBJ2-3; TRBD2 aligns across 13 bases. With 8 bases clipped from V and 6 bases from J, the junction kept 11 bases outside the gene matches. Germline CDR1 and CDR2: SQVTM and ANQGSEA. The CDR3 loop spans 15 amino acids. The CDR3 loop reads CSTGVLAGGLDTQYF. Here the CDR3 DNA reads TGCAGCACTGGAGTACTAGCGGGAGGGTTGGATACGCAGTATTTT.

The chain couples TRBV6-2 or TRBV6-3 to TRBJ1-1, with TRBD1 matching over 7 bases. Germline V gives CDR1 MNHEY, CDR2 SVGEGT. Trimming removed 5 bases from V and 8 bases from J; junction bases left unmatched: 8. The CDR3 is 13 residues long. CDR3 protein: CASSLTGVREAFF. In nucleotides, the CDR3 is TGTGCCAGCAGTCTCACAGGGGTACGAGAAGCTTTCTTT.

The CDR3 protein is CASSLTGNTEAFF. The CDR3 nucleotides read TGTGCCAGCAGTTTGACAGGGAACACTGAAGCTTTCTTT. The chain joins TRBV28 to TRBJ1-1; D possibly corresponds to TRBD1 (6 bases). The germline V and J ends were trimmed by 3 bases and 1 base, with 6 bases remaining between them. Per the germline V gene, CDR1 is MDHEN and CDR2 is SYDVKM. This CDR3 spans 13 amino acids. Full variable domain (remainder filled in from reference TRBV28 and TRBJ1-1): DVKVTQSSRYLVKRTGEKVFLECVQDMDHENMFWYRQDPGLGLRLIYFSYDVKMKEKGDIPEGYSVSREKKERFSLILESASTNQTSMYLCASSLTGNTEAFFGQGTRLTVV.

Only one count was recorded for this clone. This chain connects TRBV24-1 to TRBJ2-1, with D maybe TRBD1 (6 bases). The germline gives CDR1 KGHDR, CDR2 SFDVKD. The CDR3 spans 16 residues. The germline V and J ends were trimmed by 2 bases and 0 bases, with 10 bases remaining between them. CDR3 nucleotides: TGTGCCACCAGTGATTCGACAGGCAGCTCCTACAATGAGCAGTTCTTC. Translating it yields CATSDSTGSSYNEQFF.

The J gene is TRBJ2-7, the V gene TRBV14, with D unclear. The CDR3 covers 14 residues. Trimming took 1 base from V and 5 from J, leaving 12 bases between them. The V gene's germline CDR1 is SGHDN and CDR2 FVKESK. CDR3 protein: CASSQGTLVHEQYF. Written as DNA, the CDR3 is TGTGCCAGCAGCCAAGGCACCCTAGTCCACGAGCAGTACTTC.

V usage is TRBV6-5 and J usage is TRBJ2-2; D is undetermined. The germline gives CDR1 MNHEY, CDR2 SVGAGI. The ends were cut back, 4 bases at V and 7 bases at J, with 13 bases in the middle. This CDR3 is built from 14 residues. The DNA of the CDR3 is TGTGCCAGCAGTTCTCCCAGGTCACACGGGGAGCTGTTTTTT. This codes for CASSSPRSHGELFF.